This paragraph reports one TCR beta chain. The junction departs from germline at one end; a sequencing error may be responsible. Each CDR3 protein is one row after TCRdb ran MiXCR on the 5' RACE reads. The data show 300,000 to 400,000 distinct CDR3 sequences, 20% seen once. These data belong to a study of CD8 T cells in ankylosing spondylitis. Germline assignment: CDR1 MNHNS and CDR2 SASEGT. The CDR3 is 13 residues long. Sequenced material: blood, either unsorted or a sorted T cell fraction (not recorded which). The chain couples TRBV6-1 to TRBJ1-2; D unresolved. This clonotype originated in a male donor with ankylosing spondylitis or in good health (not recorded which). In DNA, the CDR3 is TGTGCCAACAGTATGACGGCGAACTATGGCTACACCTTC. Its protein is CANSMTANYGYTF.